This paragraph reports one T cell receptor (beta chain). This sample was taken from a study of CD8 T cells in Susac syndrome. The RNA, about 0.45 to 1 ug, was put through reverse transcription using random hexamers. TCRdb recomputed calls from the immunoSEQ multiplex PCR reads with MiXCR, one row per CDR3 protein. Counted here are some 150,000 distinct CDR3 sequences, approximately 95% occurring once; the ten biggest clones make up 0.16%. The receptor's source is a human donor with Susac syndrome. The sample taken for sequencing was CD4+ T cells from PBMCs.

In DNA, the CDR3 is TGTGCCAGCAGCGTAGGAGGGTCGGCGCAGTATTTT. The encoded protein is CASSVGGSAQYF. J is TRBJ2-3 and V is TRBV9, with D perhaps TRBD2 (5 bases). Germline values: CDR1 SGDLS, CDR2 YYNGEE. Trimming removed 0 bases from V and 10 bases from J, with 9 bases in between. The CDR3 runs to 12 residues.